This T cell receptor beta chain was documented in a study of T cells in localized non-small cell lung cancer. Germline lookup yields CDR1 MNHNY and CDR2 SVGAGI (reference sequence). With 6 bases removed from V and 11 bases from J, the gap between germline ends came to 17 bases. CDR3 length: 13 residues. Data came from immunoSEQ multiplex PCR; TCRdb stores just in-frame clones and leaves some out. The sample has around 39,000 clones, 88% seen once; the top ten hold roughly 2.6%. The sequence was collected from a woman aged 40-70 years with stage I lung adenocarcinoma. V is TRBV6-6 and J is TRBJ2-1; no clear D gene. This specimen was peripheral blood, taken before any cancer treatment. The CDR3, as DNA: TGTGCCAGCAGCTCTTGGGTGTTATCTAAGCAGTTCTTC. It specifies CASSSWVLSKQFF.